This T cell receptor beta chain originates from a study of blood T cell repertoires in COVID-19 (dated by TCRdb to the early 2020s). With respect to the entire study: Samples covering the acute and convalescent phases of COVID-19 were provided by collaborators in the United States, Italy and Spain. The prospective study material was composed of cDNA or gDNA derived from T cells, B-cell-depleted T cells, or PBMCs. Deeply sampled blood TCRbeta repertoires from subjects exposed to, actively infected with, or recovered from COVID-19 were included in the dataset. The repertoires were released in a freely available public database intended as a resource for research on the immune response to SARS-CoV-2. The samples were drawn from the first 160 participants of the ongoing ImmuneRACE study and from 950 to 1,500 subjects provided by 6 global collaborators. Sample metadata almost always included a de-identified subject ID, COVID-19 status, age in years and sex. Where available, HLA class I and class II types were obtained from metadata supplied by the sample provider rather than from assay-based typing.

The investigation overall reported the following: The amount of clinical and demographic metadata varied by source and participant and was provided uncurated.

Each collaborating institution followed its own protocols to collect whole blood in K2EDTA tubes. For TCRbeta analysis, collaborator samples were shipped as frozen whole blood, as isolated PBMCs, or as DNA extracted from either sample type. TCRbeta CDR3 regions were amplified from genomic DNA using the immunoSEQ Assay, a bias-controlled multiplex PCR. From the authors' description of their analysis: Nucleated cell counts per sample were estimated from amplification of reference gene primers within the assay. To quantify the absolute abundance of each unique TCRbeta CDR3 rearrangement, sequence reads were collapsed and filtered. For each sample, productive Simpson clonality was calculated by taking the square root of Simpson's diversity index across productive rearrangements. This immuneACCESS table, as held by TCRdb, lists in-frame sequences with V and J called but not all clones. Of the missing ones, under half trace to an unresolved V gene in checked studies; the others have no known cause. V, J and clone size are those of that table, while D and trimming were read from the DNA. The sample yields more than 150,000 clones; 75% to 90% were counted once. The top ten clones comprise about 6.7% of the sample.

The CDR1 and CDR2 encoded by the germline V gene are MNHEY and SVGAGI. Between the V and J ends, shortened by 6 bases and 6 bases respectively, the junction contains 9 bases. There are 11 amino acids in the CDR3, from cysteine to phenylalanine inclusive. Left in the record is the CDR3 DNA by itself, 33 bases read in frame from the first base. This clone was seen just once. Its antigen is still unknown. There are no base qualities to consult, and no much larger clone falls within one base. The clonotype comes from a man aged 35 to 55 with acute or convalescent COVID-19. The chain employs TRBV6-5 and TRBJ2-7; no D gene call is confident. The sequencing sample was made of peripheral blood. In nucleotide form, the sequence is TGTGCCAGCAGGGTAAATAGCGAGCAGTACTTC. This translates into CASRVNSEQYF.